A selection of T cell receptor beta chains follows, all from one sample in a study of cytomegalovirus exposure and HLA in healthy donors. Sequencing was performed with immunoSEQ multiplex PCR; in TCRdb, only in-frame clones are kept and a portion is missing. The sample table sets out some 53,000 clones. Sequenced input: PBMCs. The receptors stem from a woman aged 55-70 years in good health and CMV-seropositive. CDR3s include the opening cysteine and the closing phenylalanine or tryptophan. The order of the fields is V gene, J gene, D gene, CDR3 protein, CDR3 DNA. The D gene is left open where the match is weak.

V: TRBV2; J: TRBJ2-3; D: TRBD2; CDR3: CASSEALAGAGDTQYF; DNA: TGTGCCAGCAGTGAAGCGCTAGCGGGGGCTGGAGATACGCAGTATTTT
V: TRBV28; J: TRBJ2-3; D: NA; CDR3: CASSTESQGGGGHTQYF; DNA: TGTGCCAGCAGTACCGAAAGCCAGGGGGGTGGGGGTCATACGCAGTATTTT
V: TRBV11-2; J: TRBJ2-7; D: NA; CDR3: CASSPGHPYEQYF; DNA: TGTGCCAGCAGCCCGGGACACCCCTACGAGCAGTACTTC
V: TRBV5-1; J: TRBJ1-2; D: TRBD1; CDR3: CASSLGEGQIYGYTF; DNA: TGCGCCAGCAGCTTGGGTGAGGGACAGATCTATGGCTACACCTTC
V: TRBV15; J: TRBJ1-1; D: NA; CDR3: CATSRDPGAVDTEAFF; DNA: TGTGCCACCAGCAGAGATCCAGGGGCCGTGGACACTGAAGCTTTCTTT
V: TRBV18; J: TRBJ2-1; D: TRBD1; CDR3: CASSPLTQGVSYNEQFF; DNA: TGTGCCAGCTCACCACTGACACAGGGGGTAAGCTACAATGAGCAGTTCTTC
V: TRBV7-9; J: TRBJ2-5; D: NA; CDR3: CASSRALQETQYF; DNA: TGTGCCAGCAGCCGAGCACTCCAAGAGACCCAGTACTTC
V: TRBV1; J: TRBJ1-4; D: NA; CDR3: CTSSQEGATGFNEKLFF; DNA: TGCACCAGCAGCCAAGAGGGGGCGACAGGGTTTAATGAAAAACTGTTTTTT
V: TRBV14; J: TRBJ1-5; D: TRBD1; CDR3: CASSHEGAGHYSNQPQHF; DNA: TGTGCCAGCAGCCATGAGGGGGCAGGGCATTATAGCAATCAGCCCCAGCATTTT
V: TRBV9; J: TRBJ1-2; D: TRBD1; CDR3: CASSGGPGQIYGYTF; DNA: TGTGCCAGCAGCGGAGGACCGGGACAGATCTATGGCTACACCTTC
V: TRBV29-1; J: TRBJ1-4; D: NA; CDR3: CSVGHTDEKLFF; DNA: TGCAGCGTTGGACACACGGATGAAAAACTGTTTTTT
V: TRBV25-1; J: TRBJ1-3; D: TRBD1; CDR3: CASRGWTGAGNTIYF; DNA: TGTGCCAGCAGGGGGTGGACAGGGGCTGGAAACACCATATATTTT
V: TRBV19; J: TRBJ1-5; D: TRBD1; CDR3: CASSDREPQHF; DNA: TGTGCCAGTAGTGACAGGGAGCCCCAGCATTTT
V: TRBV18; J: TRBJ1-5; D: NA; CDR3: CASSPPGSGSNQPQHF; DNA: TGTGCCAGCTCACCCCCGGGAAGTGGGAGCAATCAGCCCCAGCATTTT
V: TRBV5-1; J: TRBJ1-3; D: NA; CDR3: CASTLLGGPGNTIYF; DNA: TGCGCCAGCACCCTTTTAGGGGGTCCCGGAAACACCATATATTTT
V: TRBV7-9; J: TRBJ2-7; D: TRBD2; CDR3: CASSLGSEASGGLSYEQYF; DNA: TGTGCCAGCAGCTTAGGATCAGAGGCTAGCGGGGGCCTATCCTACGAGCAGTACTTC
V: TRBV27; J: TRBJ1-1; D: TRBD1; CDR3: CASSSLAGTVNTEAFF; DNA: TGTGCCAGCAGTTCACTTGCCGGGACAGTGAACACTGAAGCTTTCTTT
V: TRBV2; J: TRBJ1-4; D: NA; CDR3: CASRATVATNEKLFF; DNA: TGTGCCAGCAGAGCGACAGTTGCAACTAATGAAAAACTGTTTTTT
V: TRBV18; J: TRBJ1-4; D: TRBD1; CDR3: CASSTTGNNEKLFF; DNA: TGTGCCAGCTCAACGACAGGGAACAATGAAAAACTGTTTTTT
V: TRBV11-3; J: TRBJ1-6; D: NA; CDR3: CASSSRSSANSPLHF; DNA: TGTGCCAGCAGCTCGCGGTCGTCGGCGAATTCACCCCTCCACTTT